Below are 8 T cell receptor beta chains sequenced from a single sample in a study of Ad26.COV2.S vaccination and SARS-CoV-2 variants. Method: immunoSEQ multiplex PCR; TCRdb's copy keeps in-frame clones and lacks some. Here the sample spans about 320,000 clones, 75% to 90% being singletons. Treatment: some 19 received Ad26.COV2.S at low or high dose, single or two shots; a few received placebo; per-sample allocation not given. Vaccine and placebo recipients were sampled on day 63 after the first injection. The sequenced sample was peripheral blood, obtained in a trial of Ad26.COV2.S vaccine versus placebo. These receptor sequences come from a person between 18 and 59 years old who received the Ad26.COV2.S COVID-19 vaccine or a placebo.

The gene calls are TRBV4-3 and TRBJ2-5, with 10 nucleotides matching TRBD2. The germline CDR1 and CDR2 sequences are LGHNA and YSLEER. The CDR3 spans 15 residues. Unmatched junction bases numbered 14, after V lost 6 bases and J lost 10 bases. The chain's CDR3 is CASSYGLAVPGGQYF. CDR3 nucleotide sequence: TGCGCCAGCAGTTACGGACTAGCGGTTCCAGGGGGCCAGTACTTC.

The genes are TRBV18 and TRBJ2-3; D remains unclear. From germline, CDR1 is KGHSH and CDR2 LQKENI. V was shortened by 2 bases and J by 2 bases, with 11 bases between the two germline ends. CDR3 length equals 15 residues. The CDR3 loop is CASSPNGGFTDTQYF. DNA of the CDR3: TGTGCCAGCTCACCAAACGGCGGATTCACAGATACGCAGTATTTT.

J is TRBJ2-7 and V is TRBV2, with D unresolved. Germline-derived CDR1 and CDR2 are SNHLY and FYNNEI. V was trimmed by 2 bases and J by 5 bases, leaving 10 bases between them. The CDR3 has 13 residues. The CDR3 protein is CASSELFADEQYF. As DNA, the CDR3 is TGTGCCAGCAGTGAATTGTTTGCGGACGAGCAGTACTTC.

This chain links TRBV7-8 with TRBJ2-3; D unresolved. V was cut by 5 bases and J by 4 bases, with 10 bases left in between. The CDR3 consists of 13 residues. Germline CDR1 is SGHVS and CDR2 is FQNEAQ. CDR3: CASSTAVPDTQYF. The DNA for the CDR3 is TGTGCCAGCAGCACGGCTGTCCCAGATACGCAGTATTTT.

The gene calls are TRBV4-3 and TRBJ2-1, with 11 bases matching TRBD2. Per germline, CDR1 LGHNA and CDR2 YSLEER. This CDR3 contains 18 residues. Trimming removed 0 bases from V and 3 bases from J; junction bases left unmatched: 7. CDR3 protein: CASSQDTYTSGSYNEQFF. In DNA form, the CDR3 reads TGCGCCAGCAGCCAAGATACGTACACTAGCGGGAGCTACAATGAGCAGTTCTTC.

The chain carries TRBV19 and TRBJ1-1; the match to TRBD1 covers 7 bases. This CDR3 has 15 residues. Germline trimming cut 1 base from V and 3 bases from J; bases unmatched to any gene: 5. Germline V CDR1 and CDR2: LNHDA, SQIVND (reference sequence). CDR3 amino acids: CASSIGPGGDTEAFF. The DNA for the CDR3 is TGTGCCAGTAGTATAGGTCCAGGGGGGGACACTGAAGCTTTCTTT.

The rearrangement links TRBV19 to TRBJ1-2; TRBD1 might be the D (5 bases). The V gene lost 6 bases and the J gene lost 5 bases, with 16 bases spanning the gap. The length of the CDR3 is 14 residues. The germline gives CDR1 LNHDA, CDR2 SQIVND (reference sequence). CDR3 amino acids: CASSPGYVDYGYTF. The DNA for the CDR3 is TGTGCCAGTAGCCCAGGGTATGTCGATTATGGCTACACCTTC.

The chain is built from TRBV7-6 and TRBJ2-7, with 7 positions matching TRBD2. CDR1 and CDR2 (germline): SGHVS, FNYEAQ. The CDR3 totals 15 residues. Unmatched junction bases numbered 13, after V lost 5 bases and J lost 6 bases. DNA for the CDR3: TGTGCCAGCAGCCCGAGCGGGGAGGTGGGTACCGAGCAGTACGTC. Protein: CASSPSGEVGTEQYV.